The 2 T cell receptor beta chains presented below share a single source sample, sequenced in a study of blood T cells in healthy people across ages. Through a sample-barcoded 5' primer and a J-beta primer mix, a second PCR was run for about 7 to 12 cycles. TCRdb redid the calling of the 5' RACE reads with MiXCR, one entry per CDR3 protein. The table shows about 670,000 distinct CDR3 sequences, with roughly half occurring only once. Source material: blood. The receptors stem from a woman of 80 years or more in good health.

V usage is TRBV29-1 and J usage is TRBJ1-3; D ambiguous. The V gene lost 6 bases and the J gene lost 2 bases, with 14 bases spanning the gap. The CDR3 is 14 residues long. Germline CDR1 reads SQVTM; CDR2 reads ANQGSEA. CDR3 nucleotide sequence: TGCAGCGTCGCACCAGCTGGGGCTGGAAACACCATATATTTT. Protein sequence: CSVAPAGAGNTIYF. Based on the CDR3 plus reference TRBV29-1 and TRBJ1-3, the full variable domain is SAVISQKPSRDICQRGTSLTIQCQVDSQVTMMFWYRQQPGQSLTLIATANQGSEATYESGFVIDKFPISRPNLTFSTLTVSNMSPEDSSIYLCSVAPAGAGNTIYFGEGSWLTVV.

This chain uses TRBV10-3 with TRBJ2-3, with a possible D match to TRBD1 (6 bases). Trimming cost V 6 bases and J 0 bases, with 13 bases left between them. CDR3 length equals 15 residues. CDR1 is ENHRY and CDR2 is SYGVKD in the germline V gene. The CDR3, as DNA: TGTGCCATCAGGGGGGCGCAAGGTAGCACAGATACGCAGTATTTT. Translated, it gives CAIRGAQGSTDTQYF.